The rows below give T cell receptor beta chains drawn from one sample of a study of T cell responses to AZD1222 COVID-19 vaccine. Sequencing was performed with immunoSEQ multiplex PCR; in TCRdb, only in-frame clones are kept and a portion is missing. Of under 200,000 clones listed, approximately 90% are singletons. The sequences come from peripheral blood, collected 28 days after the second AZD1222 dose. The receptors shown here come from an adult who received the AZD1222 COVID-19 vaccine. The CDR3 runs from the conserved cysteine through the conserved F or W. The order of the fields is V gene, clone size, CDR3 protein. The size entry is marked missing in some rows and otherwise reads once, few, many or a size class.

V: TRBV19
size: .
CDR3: CASSSAARTGATNEKLFF

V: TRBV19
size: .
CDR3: CASTYPTGRYGYTF

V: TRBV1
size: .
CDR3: CTSSPTGGPSNSGANVLTF

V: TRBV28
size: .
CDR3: CASSPKGVLGNQPQHF

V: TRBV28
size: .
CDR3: CASSSGQGGTEAFF

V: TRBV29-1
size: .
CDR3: CSVLQGGTGELFF

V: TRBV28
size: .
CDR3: CASSSPSGRLGDTQYF

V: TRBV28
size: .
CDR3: CASSLSDRGSTDTQYF

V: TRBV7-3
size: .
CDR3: CASSVGTSGRSDTQYF

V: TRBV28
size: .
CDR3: CASSRGVGGTEAFF

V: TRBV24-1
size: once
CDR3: CATSSYPGGPGLAGVGTDTQYF

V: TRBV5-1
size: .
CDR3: CASSPGLAGGETQYF

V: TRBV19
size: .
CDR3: CASSPRTSGVGAKNIQYF

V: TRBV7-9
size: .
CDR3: CASSKWGGRSPYEQYF

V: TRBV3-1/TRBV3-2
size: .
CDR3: CASSLGTSLYEQYF

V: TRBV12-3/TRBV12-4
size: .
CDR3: CASQTGGAGAFF

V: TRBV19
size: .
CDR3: CASSHRDSDNSPLHF

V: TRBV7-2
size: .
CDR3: CASASRVSGEQYF

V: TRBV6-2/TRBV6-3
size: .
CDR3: CASSNLKGIGELFF

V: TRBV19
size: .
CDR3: CASSPTGRETQYF

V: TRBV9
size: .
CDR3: CASSHDSGRAVSYNEQFF

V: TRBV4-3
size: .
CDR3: CASSQEAEGLAPSYNEQFF

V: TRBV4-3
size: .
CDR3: CASSLGTSGEGDTQYF

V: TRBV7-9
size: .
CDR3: CASSPQGRVATNEKLFF

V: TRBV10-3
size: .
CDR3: CATTGTVNEKLFF

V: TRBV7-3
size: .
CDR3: CASSRLGQGGTEAFF

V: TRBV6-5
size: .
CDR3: CASRHGPEAFF

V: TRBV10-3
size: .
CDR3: CAISEKVNTEAFF

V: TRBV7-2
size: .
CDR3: CASSLERSNEKLFF

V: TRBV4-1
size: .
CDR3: CASSLSQGRDEKLFF

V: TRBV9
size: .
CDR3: CASSATQETQYF

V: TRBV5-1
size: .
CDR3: CASSLVRPVTGELFF

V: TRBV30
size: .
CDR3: CAWGMGGNSYEQYF

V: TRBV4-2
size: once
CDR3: CASSQDRLGAGNTDTQYF

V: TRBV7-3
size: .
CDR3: CASSSSGSDYNEQFF

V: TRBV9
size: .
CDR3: CASSLGENTGELFF

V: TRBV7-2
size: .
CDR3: CASSFLAGGSLDTQYF

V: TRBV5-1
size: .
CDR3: CASRTDGNNEQFF

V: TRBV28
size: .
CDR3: CASRGGSYEQYF

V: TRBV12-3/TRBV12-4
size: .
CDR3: CASARWGGNEQFF

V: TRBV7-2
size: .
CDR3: CASNRGGAYNEQFF

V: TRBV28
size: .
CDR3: CASSRGLAAKETQYF

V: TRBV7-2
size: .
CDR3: CASRISGGASGEQYF

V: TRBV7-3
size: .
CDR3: CASKGGASGRNEQFF

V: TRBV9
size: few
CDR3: CASSVGASGMGKQYF

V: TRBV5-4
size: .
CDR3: CASSLDRGPHEQYF

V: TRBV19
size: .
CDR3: CASSILARGGTDTQYF

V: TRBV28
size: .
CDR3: CASSSYGTGTHEQYF

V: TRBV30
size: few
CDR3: CAWSVGQSYEQYF

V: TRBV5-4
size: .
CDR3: CASSLVPGGNQPQHF